One sample yielded the 24 T cell receptor beta chains listed below, sequenced in a study of blood T cell repertoires in COVID-19. Sequencing used immunoSEQ multiplex PCR; TCRdb keeps in-frame clones, though not all of them. This sample has roughly 40,000 clones; about four fifths occur once, and the top ten carry approximately 23%. Sequenced sample: peripheral blood. The receptor source for this set is a man aged 70-80 years with acute or convalescent COVID-19.

The rearrangement links TRBV29-1 to TRBJ2-3; 11 bases map to TRBD2. The CDR3 totals 13 residues. Trimming at V came to 6 bases and at J to 5 bases, leaving 4 bases not matched to a gene. Germline CDR1 and CDR2: SQVTM and ANQGSEA. This CDR3 reads CSVVGLAGDTQYF. The CDR3 DNA sequence: TGCAGCGTGGTTGGACTAGCGGGAGATACGCAGTATTTT.

The chain is built from TRBV5-4 and TRBJ2-3; TRBD2 matches at 8 bases. Germline CDR1 reads SGHNT; CDR2 reads YYREEE (reference sequence). The CDR3 is made up of 13 amino acids. V lost 7 bases to trimming and J lost 6 bases; unmatched junction nucleotides: 7. CDR3 loop: CASGTSGGDTQYF. Written as DNA, the CDR3 is TGTGCCAGCGGTACTAGCGGAGGTGATACGCAGTATTTT.

The V gene is TRBV7-3, the J gene TRBJ2-1; perhaps TRBD2 as D (6 bases). V was pared by 6 bases and J by 7 bases, with 16 bases between. CDR1 is SGHTA, CDR2 FQGTGA, per germline. This CDR3 contains 14 residues. CDR3 sequence (DNA): TGTGCCAGCAGGACTCCGACGGAGGGAAATGAGCAGTTCTTC. This gives the protein CASRTPTEGNEQFF.

The rearrangement joins TRBV5-6 to TRBJ1-4; 8 bases match TRBD1. CDR1 is SGHDT and CDR2 is YYEEEE in the germline V gene. CDR3 length: 15 amino acids. After removal of 4 bases from V and 6 bases from J, the junction contained 8 bases not matched to a gene. The CDR3 protein is CASSALQGGDEKLFF. The CDR3 DNA follows: TGTGCCAGCAGCGCATTACAGGGGGGAGATGAAAAACTGTTTTTT.

V usage is TRBV18 and J usage is TRBJ2-7; TRBD1 agrees at 8 bases. This CDR3 is built from 13 residues. The germline V gene encodes CDR1 KGHSH and CDR2 LQKENI. The V segment lost 3 bases and the J segment 6 bases; nucleotides outside the gene matches: 4. This chain's CDR3 is CASSPDRDGEQYF. In DNA form, the CDR3 reads TGTGCCAGCTCACCGGACAGGGACGGCGAGCAGTACTTC.

The chain links TRBV7-2 to TRBJ2-2; D might be TRBD2 (5 bases). The V gene's germline CDR1 is SGHTA and CDR2 FQGNSA. Trimming shortened V by 3 bases and J by 5 bases, and 10 bases separated the two germline ends. The CDR3 extends over 14 amino acids. DNA of the CDR3: TGTGCCAGCAGCTTGGGCGGGCCAACCGGGGAGCTGTTTTTT. Its protein product is CASSLGGPTGELFF.

V usage is TRBV25-1 and J usage is TRBJ1-2, with D maybe TRBD1 (6 bases). Deletions cut 6 bases from V and 5 bases from J, with 13 bases between. Per germline, CDR1 MGHDK and CDR2 SYGVNS. This CDR3 spans 13 amino acids. DNA of the CDR3: TGTGCCAGCAGCCTACAGGGTTGGTATGGCTACACCTTC. The encoded protein is CASSLQGWYGYTF.

The chain is built from TRBV10-1 and TRBJ2-7; TRBD2 matches 8 bases. J lost 2 bases, V lost 6 bases, and 12 bases had no gene match. In germline, CDR1 is WNHNN, CDR2 SYGVQD (reference sequence). This CDR3 spans 16 amino acids. The CDR3: CASSPPGGETTYEQYF. The CDR3, as DNA: TGCGCCAGCAGCCCCCCGGGAGGGGAAACGACCTACGAGCAGTACTTC.

This rearrangement joins TRBV7-2 to TRBJ2-7; 10 bases are shared with TRBD2. The V and J ends lost 4 bases and 2 bases, in that order; junction bases with no gene match: 17. The CDR3 runs to 19 residues. Germline CDR1 reads SGHTA; CDR2 reads FQGNSA. The CDR3 reads CASSSPASGSPTGAYEQYF. The DNA for the CDR3 is TGTGCCAGCAGCTCGCCGGCTAGCGGGAGTCCTACGGGGGCCTACGAGCAGTACTTC.

This clone was observed once. The chain links TRBV11-2 to TRBJ2-7; 12 positions match TRBD1. Germline assignment: CDR1 SGHAT and CDR2 FQNNGV. This CDR3 has 14 amino acids. The J segment lost 7 bases and the V segment lost 5 bases, leaving 6 bases of the junction unmatched. CDR3 coding DNA: TGTGCCAGCAGCCCCGGGACAGGGGGCTGGGAGCAGTACTTC. Translation gives CASSPGTGGWEQYF.

The gene calls are TRBV2 and TRBJ1-5; D not certain. The V end lost 3 bases, the J end lost 4 bases, and 4 bases lay between the germline ends. The CDR3 totals 12 residues. The V gene's germline CDR1 is SNHLY and CDR2 FYNNEI. CDR3 sequence: CASSDQNQPQHF. In DNA, the CDR3 is TGTGCCAGCAGTGACCAGAATCAGCCCCAGCATTTT. Variable domain in full (rest from reference TRBV2 and TRBJ1-5): EPEVTQTPSHQVTQMGQEVILRCVPISNHLYFYWYRQILGQKVEFLVSFYNNEISEKSEIFDDQFSVERPDGSNFTLKIRSTKLEDSAMYFCASSDQNQPQHFGDGTRLSIL.

The chain carries TRBV6-6 and TRBJ2-7; the D gene is possibly TRBD1 (5 bases). Trimming pared 6 bases from V and 3 bases from J, leaving 15 bases between. The CDR3 runs to 14 residues. CDR1 MNHNY and CDR2 SVGAGI come from the germline V gene (reference sequence). CDR3 amino acids: CASSRGQMGYEQYF. CDR3 sequence (DNA): TGTGCCAGCAGCCGAGGACAAATGGGCTACGAGCAGTACTTC.

The rearrangement links TRBV27 to TRBJ2-7; tentatively, D is TRBD2 (6 bases). This CDR3 comprises 13 residues. The V end lost 5 bases, the J end lost 6 bases, and 14 bases lay between the germline ends. Germline V gene data show CDR1 as MNHEY and CDR2 as SMNVEV (reference sequence). The CDR3 DNA is TGTGCCAGCAGTGGTCGGACTACGCGCGAGCAGTACTTC. Protein product: CASSGRTTREQYF.

This chain joins TRBV14 and TRBJ2-7; 7 nucleotides align to TRBD1. The V segment lost 5 bases and the J segment 9 bases; nucleotides outside the gene matches: 4. Germline loops: CDR1 SGHDN, CDR2 FVKESK. CDR3 length: 11 residues. The CDR3, as DNA: TGTGCCAGCAGCGGCACAGGGGTGCAGTACTTC. Translated, it gives CASSGTGVQYF. Looking up the rest from reference TRBV14 and TRBJ2-7 gives the full variable domain: EAGVTQFPSHSVIEKGQTVTLRCDPISGHDNLYWYRRVMGKEIKFLLHFVKESKQDESGMPNNRFLAERTGGTYSTLKVQPAELEDSGVYFCASSGTGVQYFGPGTRLTVT.

This chain connects TRBV15 to TRBJ2-5; D is unresolved. Germline CDR1 and CDR2: LNHNV and YYDKDF (reference sequence). The V end lost 3 bases, the J end lost 2 bases, and 7 bases lay between the germline ends. This CDR3 has 13 amino acids. CDR3 nucleotides: TGTGCCACCAGCAGGGCCAGACAAGAGACCCAGTACTTC. Residues: CATSRARQETQYF.

The chain couples TRBV10-3 to TRBJ1-5; 9 bases are shared with TRBD1. This CDR3 region has 17 residues. The ends lost 2 bases at V and 5 bases at J; junction bases unmatched: 10. The germline gives CDR1 ENHRY, CDR2 SYGVKD. DNA of the CDR3: TGTGCCATCAGTGAGGCCCTCACGGGACAGGGTTATCAGCCCCAGCATTTT. Translation gives CAISEALTGQGYQPQHF.

The chain uses TRBV4-2 and TRBJ1-4; D gene unclear. CDR1 is LGHNA and CDR2 is YNFKEQ in the germline V gene. V gave up 0 bases and J gave up 8 bases, with 19 bases separating them. The CDR3 totals 17 residues. CDR3 bases: TGTGCCAGCAGCCAAGAGTCCGCTCGGACTGGGAGGGAAAAACTGTTTTTT. Its translation is CASSQESARTGREKLFF.

This chain joins TRBV19 and TRBJ2-1; TRBD2 is a possible D gene (6 bases). The ends were cut back, 7 bases at V and 0 bases at J, with 7 bases in the middle. The CDR3 has 13 amino acids. Germline V gene data show CDR1 as LNHDA and CDR2 as SQIVND (reference sequence). The CDR3 DNA reads TGTGCCAGTACCGGGAGCTCCTACAATGAGCAGTTCTTC. It encodes CASTGSSYNEQFF.

V and J are TRBV18 and TRBJ1-5; D is uncertain. The germline CDR1 and CDR2 sequences are KGHSH and LQKENI. The V end was cut by 3 bases, the J end by 1 base, with 13 bases between. The CDR3 loop spans 16 amino acids. The CDR3 sequence: CASSPTPHNSNQPQHF. DNA for the CDR3: TGTGCCAGCTCACCTACCCCACATAACAGCAATCAGCCCCAGCATTTT.

The chain is built from TRBV28 and TRBJ2-7; D ambiguous. V gave up 3 bases and J gave up 5 bases, with 14 bases separating them. CDR3 length: 14 residues. Germline CDR1 reads MDHEN; CDR2 reads SYDVKM. The CDR3, as DNA: TGTGCCAGCAGTTTGCCCTCACAGCCCCACGAGCAGTACTTC. Its translation is CASSLPSQPHEQYF.

V usage is TRBV18 and J usage is TRBJ1-2; D unresolved. CDR3 length: 13 residues. The V and J ends lost 2 bases and 7 bases respectively, with 11 bases between them. The germline CDR1 and CDR2 sequences are KGHSH and LQKENI. The CDR3: CASSPGGSGGYTF. The CDR3 nucleotides are TGTGCCAGCTCACCAGGCGGGTCGGGTGGCTACACCTTC.

This chain joins TRBV2 and TRBJ2-7; 9 nucleotides match TRBD1. The V segment lost 4 bases and the J segment 2 bases; nucleotides outside the gene matches: 6. Looked up from germline, CDR1 is SNHLY and CDR2 is FYNNEI. This CDR3 contains 15 residues. The CDR3 sequence is CASSGVGQGTYEQYF. Written as DNA, the CDR3 is TGTGCCAGCAGTGGTGTTGGACAGGGGACCTACGAGCAGTACTTC.

The chain joins TRBV5-4 to TRBJ2-1; 12 bases agree with TRBD2. The CDR3 has 18 amino acids. The junction had 8 bases not matched to a gene; V was cut back by 4 bases and J by 0 bases. Per germline, CDR1 SGHNT and CDR2 YYREEE (reference sequence). CDR3 nucleotide sequence: TGTGCCAGCAGCACGGGACTAGCGGGCCTCCTCTCCTACAATGAGCAGTTCTTC. Its translation: CASSTGLAGLLSYNEQFF.

V usage is TRBV5-1 and J usage is TRBJ1-1, with D perhaps TRBD1 (6 bases). This CDR3 is 16 amino acids long. Germline V gene sequence: CDR1 SGHRS, CDR2 YFSETQ. V was pared by 0 bases and J by 0 bases, with 12 bases between. The CDR3: CASSLAPGTLNTEAFF. The DNA of the CDR3 is TGCGCCAGCAGCTTGGCACCCGGGACACTGAACACTGAAGCTTTCTTT.